The entry that follows covers one T cell receptor (beta chain) sequence. CDR1 and CDR2 from the germline V gene are SGHTS and YDEGEE. The CDR3 has 13 residues. V was shortened by 0 bases and J by 14 bases, with 12 bases between the two germline ends. How the authors handled the data: Amplification from reference gene primers served as the basis for estimated nucleated cell counts. Profiled with immunoSEQ multiplex PCR; TCRdb holds only in-frame clones, not every one. The V and J calls and clone size come from that table; D and trimming were worked out from the DNA. The sample shows about 81,000 clones, 89% of them seen only once. These data originate in a study of blood T cell repertoires in COVID-19. Study at large: Samples came from the United States, Italy and Spain, spanning acute and convalescent COVID-19. T cells, B-cell-depleted T cells, or PBMCs supplied cDNA or gDNA.

Sequenced: peripheral blood. This receptor was obtained from a woman aged 80 or over with active COVID-19. The V and J genes are TRBV5-8 and TRBJ1-6; D gene ambiguous. CDR3 in amino acids: CASSLVQATALHF. CDR3 coding DNA: TGTGCCAGCAGCTTGGTGCAGGCCACGGCCCTCCACTTT.